Shown below are 28 T cell receptor beta chains from a single sample sequenced in a study of T cells in Graves' hyperthyroidism and ophthalmopathy. Amplification yielded TCR beta CDR3 regions, with RNA transcripts as the source. HTBI primers were used for first-round RT-PCR of the TCR CDR3. TCRdb analysed the multiplex PCR reads with MiXCR anew, one entry per CDR3 protein. The data show roughly 740,000 distinct CDR3 sequences, about a sixth seen once. The sample comprised blood. These TCRs come from a young man with Graves' hyperthyroidism.

The genes are TRBV7-9 and TRBJ2-2; 7 bases align to TRBD1. The CDR3 length is 13 residues. V dropped 5 bases and J dropped 5; count of bases not matched to a gene: 2. CDR1 and CDR2 from the germline V gene are SEHNR and FQNEAQ (reference sequence). In DNA, the CDR3 is TGTGCCAGCAGCGACAGGGTAACCGGGGAGCTGTTTTTT. Amino acid sequence: CASSDRVTGELFF.

Ten or more counts support this clonotype. One junction end does not reproduce the germline sequence, and a read error may be involved. V and J are TRBV30 and TRBJ2-7; no definite D call. This CDR3 spans 13 amino acids. The germline V gene has CDR1 GTSNPN and CDR2 SVGIG (reference sequence). In DNA form, the CDR3 reads TGTGCCTGGAGTCGGCCGCCCTCCCACGAGCAGTACTTC. Translated: CAWSRPPSHEQYF. Based on the CDR3 plus reference TRBV30 and TRBJ2-7, the full variable domain is SQTIHQWPATLVQPVGSPLSLECTVEGTSNPNLYWYRQAAGRGLQLLFYSVGIGQISSEVPQNLSASRPQDRQFILSSKKLLLSDSGFYLCAWSRPPSHEQYFGPGTRLTVT.

V and J are TRBV30 and TRBJ1-6; D gene ambiguous. Trimming stripped 4 bases from V and 9 bases from J, with 13 bases between. The length of the CDR3 is 13 residues. CDR1 and CDR2 (germline): GTSNPN, SVGIG (reference sequence). DNA of the CDR3: TGTGCCTGGATAGGGAAGGGCAGTTCACCCCTCCACTTT. Protein sequence: CAWIGKGSSPLHF.

This clonotype was detected only a few times. This chain connects TRBV15 to TRBJ2-5; D unclear. The V end lost 1 base, the J end lost 2 bases, and 8 bases lay between the germline ends. Germline V lookup: CDR1 LNHNV, CDR2 YYDKDF (reference sequence). This CDR3 comprises 14 residues. The CDR3: CATSRVTQQETQYF. For the CDR3, the DNA is TGTGCCACCAGCAGAGTTACACAACAAGAGACCCAGTACTTC.

This clonotype was counted ten times or more. The chain uses TRBV27 and TRBJ1-2, with 7 bases matching TRBD1. Germline V gene lookup returns CDR1 MNHEY and CDR2 SMNVEV (reference sequence). The V and J ends lost 6 bases and 4 bases, in that order; junction bases with no gene match: 11. CDR3 size: 15 residues. The CDR3 reads CASSPDRVWGYGYTF. The CDR3 coding sequence is TGTGCCAGCAGCCCCGACAGGGTTTGGGGCTATGGCTACACCTTC.

This clonotype was observed at least ten times. The J gene is TRBJ2-7, the V gene TRBV20-1, with 7 bases matching TRBD1. CDR1 and CDR2 from the germline V gene are DFQATT and SNEGSKA (reference sequence). The CDR3 has 14 amino acids. The CDR3: CRALHRDSPYEQYF. CDR3 coding DNA: TGCAGAGCCCTCCACCGGGACAGCCCCTACGAGCAGTACTTC.

The chain couples TRBV27 to TRBJ1-5, with TRBD1 as a possible D gene (5 bases). CDR3 length equals 14 residues. From germline, CDR1 is MNHEY and CDR2 SMNVEV (reference sequence). V lost 6 bases and J lost 0, with 9 bases in between. For the CDR3, the DNA is TGTGCCAGCAGCTGGGGACTTAGCAATCAGCCCCAGCATTTT. It is translated as CASSWGLSNQPQHF.

Ten or more counts support this clonotype. The gene calls are TRBV9 and TRBJ2-7, with D perhaps TRBD1 (6 bases). CDR3 length: 14 amino acids. V shed 0 bases and J shed 1 base, with 8 bases lying between them. Per germline, CDR1 SGDLS and CDR2 YYNGEE. The DNA of the CDR3 is TGTGCCAGCAGCGTAGGGACAGCGTCCTACGAGCAGTACTTC. It yields the protein CASSVGTASYEQYF.

This clonotype was detected only a few times. This chain joins TRBV20-1 and TRBJ2-1; D is possibly TRBD2 (6 bases). The germline CDR1 and CDR2 sequences are DFQATT and SNEGSKA (reference sequence). CDR3 size: 14 residues. The V gene lost 5 bases and the J gene lost 5 bases, with 16 bases spanning the gap. CDR3 nucleotides: TGCAGTGCTCTCAGCAGGAGGGCAAACAATGAGCAGTTCTTC. Amino acids: CSALSRRANNEQFF.

In this sample, this clonotype turned up many times. The chain carries TRBV11-3 and TRBJ2-1; D perhaps matches TRBD2 (5 bases). The CDR3 runs to 16 residues. Germline V gene sequence: CDR1 SGHNT, CDR2 YENEEA. The V gene lost 1 base and the J gene lost 8 bases, with 18 bases spanning the gap. CDR3 in amino acids: CASSLGGGQAVDEQFF. The CDR3 DNA sequence: TGTGCCAGCAGCTTAGGAGGAGGCCAAGCGGTCGATGAGCAGTTCTTC.

V gene TRBV9 combines with J gene TRBJ2-5; D not resolved. Germline CDR1 and CDR2: SGDLS and YYNGEE. This CDR3 region has 12 residues. Trimming took 4 bases from V and 4 from J, leaving 8 bases between them. The DNA for the CDR3 is TGTGCCAGCAGCTCCAACTCAGAGACCCAGTACTTC. Residues: CASSSNSETQYF.

V is TRBV7-2 and J is TRBJ2-1, with D perhaps being TRBD1 or TRBD2 (6 bases each). Germline V lookup: CDR1 SGHTA, CDR2 FQGNSA. CDR3 length: 17 residues. Trimming cost V 1 base and J 0 bases, with 13 bases left between them. The CDR3 coding sequence is TGTGCCAGCAGCTTAGTAGGGGGGCTGAGCTCCTACAATGAGCAGTTCTTC. Its translation: CASSLVGGLSSYNEQFF. Full variable domain (outside the CDR3, taken from reference TRBV7-2 and TRBJ2-1): GAGVSQSPSNKVTEKGKDVELRCDPISGHTALYWYRQSLGQGLEFLIYFQGNSAPDKSGLPSDRFSAERTGGSVSTLTIQRTQQEDSAVYLCASSLVGGLSSYNEQFFGPGTRLTVL.

The chain recombines TRBV12-5 with TRBJ2-2, with 7 bases that match TRBD1. The V and J ends lost 0 bases and 3 bases, in that order; junction bases with no gene match: 7. This CDR3 is built from 17 residues. Germline V lookup: CDR1 LGHNT, CDR2 FRNRAP. This CDR3 is CASGLVLGQQHTGELFF. The CDR3 DNA sequence: TGTGCTAGTGGTTTGGTACTGGGACAGCAGCACACCGGGGAGCTGTTTTTT.

This clonotype was counted ten times or more. The chain joins TRBV6-5 to TRBJ2-7; D ambiguous. V lost 0 bases and J 4 bases, leaving 10 bases between the germline ends. The germline CDR1 and CDR2 sequences are MNHEY and SVGAGI. CDR3 size: 14 residues. The CDR3 loop reads CASSYSKVGYEQYF. CDR3 in DNA: TGTGCCAGCAGTTACTCGAAAGTGGGTTACGAGCAGTACTTC.

The chain combines TRBV24-1 with TRBJ2-1; possibly TRBD2 for D (5 bases). The germline V gene encodes CDR1 KGHDR and CDR2 SFDVKD. The V gene lost 2 bases and the J gene lost 7 bases, with 20 bases spanning the gap. CDR3 length: 17 residues. The CDR3 spells CATSDSPRVRAANEQFF. CDR3 DNA sequence: TGTGCCACCAGTGATTCCCCTCGGGTGAGGGCGGCAAATGAGCAGTTCTTC.

This clonotype was recorded at least ten times. The V and J genes are TRBV7-3 and TRBJ2-1; TRBD2 matches 8 bases. This CDR3 spans 16 amino acids. V lost 2 bases, J lost 7 bases, and 10 bases stayed unmatched. Germline V gene lookup returns CDR1 SGHTA and CDR2 FQGTGA. CDR3 bases: TGTGCCAGCAGCTTAGGAATCGGACTAGCTAGGAATGAGCAGTTCTTC. It yields the protein CASSLGIGLARNEQFF.

This clonotype was recorded a few times. The chain is built from TRBV9 and TRBJ1-2, with D unresolved. CDR3 length: 14 residues. From germline, CDR1 is SGDLS and CDR2 YYNGEE. Trimming left V 0 bases short and J 5 bases short, with 11 bases between. The CDR3 DNA follows: TGTGCCAGCAGCGTAGTTACAGAAGCGTATGGCTACACCTTC. It codes for CASSVVTEAYGYTF.

This clonotype was observed at least ten times. At one end, the junction sequence differs from germline, possibly due to a read error. This rearrangement joins TRBV2 to TRBJ1-6, with D unclear. From germline, CDR1 is SNHLY and CDR2 FYNNEI. CDR3 length: 12 residues. The DNA for the CDR3 is TGTGCCAGCAGGGAAGACCTTCCACCCCTCCACTTT. It specifies CASREDLPPLHF.

The V and J genes are TRBV29-1 and TRBJ2-7, with D possibly TRBD2 on 6 matching bases. The length of the CDR3 is 13 residues. Trimming left V 3 bases short and J 2 bases short, with 11 bases between. Germline CDR1 SQVTM, CDR2 ANQGSEA. CDR3 bases: TGCAGCGTTGAGGCGGGATCGGCCTACGAGCAGTACTTC. It yields the protein CSVEAGSAYEQYF.

In this sample, this clonotype turned up many times. J is TRBJ2-7 and V is TRBV12-3 or TRBV12-4, with TRBD2 matching 9 bases. The CDR3 loop spans 14 amino acids. Trimming took 7 bases from V and 2 from J; bases not matched to a gene: 6. CDR3 region: CASTTSGRTYEQYF. The CDR3 bases are TGTGCCAGCACCACCAGCGGGAGGACCTACGAGCAGTACTTC.

This clonotype appeared many times. The chain is built from TRBV30 and TRBJ2-7; 7 bases line up with TRBD2. V lost 2 bases to trimming and J lost 0 bases; unmatched junction nucleotides: 13. This CDR3 comprises 17 residues. Germline CDR1 and CDR2: GTSNPN and SVGIG (reference sequence). The CDR3 DNA follows: TGTGCCTGGAGTCTACCCGTCGGACTAGTCAGCTCCTACGAGCAGTACTTC. Translated, it gives CAWSLPVGLVSSYEQYF.

This clonotype showed up many times. The genes are TRBV30 and TRBJ2-3; D may correspond to TRBD1 or TRBD2 (5 bases each). Per germline, CDR1 GTSNPN and CDR2 SVGIG (reference sequence). Trimming removed 3 bases at V and 6 bases at J, with 16 bases between. The length of the CDR3 is 14 residues. The CDR3 sequence is CAWRGVGGTDTQYF. CDR3 DNA sequence: TGTGCCTGGAGGGGGGTAGGAGGAACGGATACGCAGTATTTT.

This clonotype was detected ten times or more. The V and J genes are TRBV28 and TRBJ1-5; weak D call: TRBD1 (6 bases). Germline lookup yields CDR1 MDHEN and CDR2 SYDVKM. This CDR3 spans 14 amino acids. Trimming left V 6 bases short and J 4 bases short, with 13 bases between. CDR3 protein: CASRPDRTNQPQHF. The CDR3 DNA is TGTGCCAGCAGGCCCGACAGGACAAATCAGCCCCAGCATTTT. Filled out from reference TRBV28 and TRBJ1-5, the complete variable domain reads DVKVTQSSRYLVKRTGEKVFLECVQDMDHENMFWYRQDPGLGLRLIYFSYDVKMKEKGDIPEGYSVSREKKERFSLILESASTNQTSMYLCASRPDRTNQPQHFGDGTRLSIL.

The chain links TRBV20-1 to TRBJ1-5, with a weak D call TRBD1 (6 bases). The germline V gene encodes CDR1 DFQATT and CDR2 SNEGSKA (reference sequence). This CDR3 is 15 amino acids long. Trimming removed 0 bases at V and 4 bases at J, with 13 bases between. The CDR3 reads CSARDNREPNQPQHF. As DNA, the CDR3 is TGCAGTGCTAGAGATAACAGGGAACCAAATCAGCCCCAGCATTTT.

The rearrangement joins TRBV24-1 to TRBJ2-1, with 7 bases lining up with TRBD2. The CDR3 covers 15 residues. Losses at the gene ends were 0 bases for V and 10 bases for J; bases not matched to a gene: 8. Per germline, CDR1 KGHDR and CDR2 SFDVKD. The CDR3 DNA sequence: TGTGCCACCAGTGATTTGCCTAGCGGAGCCGAAGAGCAGTTCTTC. Translated, it gives CATSDLPSGAEEQFF.

The rearrangement links TRBV9 to TRBJ1-1; D is unresolved. The CDR3 totals 13 residues. V gave up 0 bases and J gave up 5 bases, with 8 bases separating them. Germline CDR1 is SGDLS and CDR2 is YYNGEE. CDR3 sequence (DNA): TGTGCCAGCAGCGTAGGGTTATTAACTGAAGCTTTCTTT. Translated, it gives CASSVGLLTEAFF.

This clonotype occurred many times. The chain is built from TRBV6-6 and TRBJ2-7; D gene unclear. The CDR3 spans 16 residues. Trimming took off 0 bases at V and 2 bases at J, with 14 bases between the two ends. The germline V gene has CDR1 MNHNY and CDR2 SVGAGI (reference sequence). CDR3 nucleotide sequence: TGTGCCAGCAGTTACTCCCTCGGCAGCCCGACCTACGAGCAGTACTTC. Translating gives CASSYSLGSPTYEQYF.

A few counts support this clonotype. This chain connects TRBV5-1 to TRBJ2-7, with D perhaps matching TRBD1 (6 bases). Germline CDR1 is SGHRS and CDR2 is YFSETQ. The length of the CDR3 is 13 residues. The ends were cut back, 4 bases at V and 2 bases at J, with 10 bases in the middle. The chain's CDR3 is CASSGQKPYEQYF. CDR3 nucleotides: TGCGCCAGCAGCGGACAGAAGCCCTACGAGCAGTACTTC.